Below are 14 T cell receptor beta chains sequenced from a single sample in a study of blood T cell repertoires in COVID-19. Here immunoSEQ multiplex PCR was the method, and the copy in TCRdb shows in-frame clones only, minus some. The sample records about 300,000 clones, over 80% being singletons. Material: peripheral blood. These receptors were obtained from a woman in her forties or fifties with COVID-19, enrolled during active disease.

The gene calls are TRBV30 and TRBJ2-3; TRBD2 might be the D (5 bases). V was pared by 3 bases and J by 0 bases, with 7 bases between. From germline, CDR1 is GTSNPN and CDR2 SVGIG (reference sequence). The CDR3 sequence is 13 residues long. The CDR3 here is CAWSGGSTDTQYF. DNA for the CDR3: TGTGCCTGGAGCGGCGGGAGCACAGATACGCAGTATTTT.

In DNA form, the CDR3 reads TGTGCCAGCAGCCTAGAGGAGGCAGGGGGCGGGGAGCAGTACTTC. This encodes CASSLEEAGGGEQYF. This chain connects TRBV3-1 (or the pseudogene TRBV3-2) to TRBJ2-7; 8 bases line up with TRBD1. V gave up 4 bases and J gave up 7 bases; unmatched junction bases: 12. The CDR3 is made up of 15 amino acids. The V gene's germline CDR1 is LGHDT and CDR2 YNNKEL (reference sequence).

As regards this clone: The junction does not match germline at one end; this may be a read error. The chain uses TRBV7-7 and TRBJ2-2, with 7 bases matching TRBD2. Germline V gives CDR1 SSHAT, CDR2 FNYEAQ (reference sequence). The length of the CDR3 is 18 residues. This chain's CDR3 is CASSLRSLGGRNTGELFF. The CDR3 coding sequence is TGTGCTAGCAGCTTACGGTCGCTTGGCGGGAGGAACACCGGGGAGCTGTTTTTT.

V is TRBV6-5 and J is TRBJ2-1; TRBD1 is a possible D gene (6 bases). The CDR3 consists of 15 residues. Germline CDR1 MNHEY, CDR2 SVGAGI. Trimming pared 2 bases from V and 1 base from J, leaving 9 bases between. In DNA, the CDR3 is TGTGCCAGCAGTTACCAGGGGCGGTCCTACAATGAGCAGTTCTTC. This gives the protein CASSYQGRSYNEQFF.

J is TRBJ2-7 and V is TRBV9; 12 bases match TRBD1. Germline-derived CDR1 and CDR2 are SGDLS and YYNGEE. The CDR3 extends over 14 amino acids. V lost 6 bases and J lost 2; bases outside the gene matches: 3. The CDR3 bases are TGTGCCAGCATGGGGACAGGGGGCCCCTACGAGCAGTACTTC. It encodes CASMGTGGPYEQYF.

The rearrangement joins TRBV3-1 (or the pseudogene TRBV3-2) to TRBJ2-5, with a weak D call TRBD2 (6 bases). The CDR3 length is 17 residues. Trimming pared 3 bases from V and 5 bases from J, leaving 22 bases between. CDR1 LGHDT and CDR2 YNNKEL come from the germline V gene (reference sequence). The chain's CDR3 is CASSHVYGSPTLETQYF. The DNA of the CDR3 is TGTGCCAGCAGCCATGTCTACGGGAGCCCAACCCTCGAGACCCAGTACTTC.

The chain has TRBV9 and TRBJ2-7, with TRBD2 matching 10 bases. The CDR3 sequence is 16 residues long. CDR1 and CDR2 (germline): SGDLS, YYNGEE. The V segment lost 0 bases and the J segment 6 bases; nucleotides outside the gene matches: 9. CDR3 DNA sequence: TGTGCCAGCAGCGTAGATCCTAGCGGGAGCGGATCCGAGCAGTACTTC. Its translation is CASSVDPSGSGSEQYF. The full variable domain, completed using reference TRBV9 and TRBJ2-7, is DSGVTQTPKHLITATGQRVTLRCSPRSGDLSVYWYQQSLDQGLQFLIQYYNGEERAKGNILERFSAQQFPDLHSELNLSSLELGDSALYFCASSVDPSGSGSEQYFGPGTRLTVT.

The chain is built from TRBV5-1 and TRBJ2-6, with TRBD1 as a possible D gene (5 bases). Germline-derived CDR1 and CDR2 are SGHRS and YFSETQ. This CDR3 comprises 16 residues. Trimming removed 0 bases at V and 2 bases at J, with 9 bases between. The DNA of the CDR3 is TGCGCCAGCAGCTTGGGACAGAGGCCTGGGGCCAACGTCCTGACTTTC. Protein sequence: CASSLGQRPGANVLTF.

The CDR3 bases are TGTGCCAGTAGGACCCGCGGGGAGGCCAACAATCAGCCCCAGCATTTT. Translating it yields CASRTRGEANNQPQHF. This chain joins TRBV19 and TRBJ1-5; D remains ambiguous. CDR1 LNHDA and CDR2 SQIVND come from the germline V gene (reference sequence). CDR3 length equals 16 residues. Trimming removed 6 bases from V and 3 bases from J, with 18 bases in between.

The genes are TRBV7-2 and TRBJ1-1, with 9 bases identical to TRBD1. Germline loops: CDR1 SGHTA, CDR2 FQGNSA. After removal of 5 bases from V and 4 bases from J, the junction contained 5 bases not matched to a gene. The CDR3 has 14 residues. The CDR3 DNA reads as TGTGCCAGCAGCGGACAGGGGCGCAGCACTGAAGCTTTCTTT. Its protein product is CASSGQGRSTEAFF.

This chain connects TRBV18 to TRBJ1-3; the D gene is possibly TRBD1 (6 bases). CDR1 is KGHSH, CDR2 LQKENI, per germline. The V end lost 8 bases, the J end lost 8 bases, and 19 bases lay between the germline ends. The CDR3 has 14 amino acids. CDR3 residues: CASRGPDRPDTIYF. CDR3 in DNA: TGTGCCAGCCGGGGCCCCGACAGGCCGGACACCATATATTTT.

The J gene is TRBJ2-5, the V gene TRBV7-9; 10 nucleotides agree with TRBD1. The CDR3 is made up of 15 amino acids. The ends lost 5 bases at V and 4 bases at J; junction bases unmatched: 7. Germline assignment: CDR1 SEHNR and CDR2 FQNEAQ (reference sequence). CDR3 sequence reads: CASSPTGTGVETQYF. The CDR3 nucleotides read TGTGCCAGCAGCCCTACCGGGACAGGGGTAGAGACCCAGTACTTC.

This clone has just one count. The V and J genes are TRBV3-1 (or the pseudogene TRBV3-2) and TRBJ1-3; D is undetermined. Between the trimmed V and J ends, which lost 4 bases and 0 bases, there was a span of 10 bases. CDR1 and CDR2 (germline): LGHDT, YNNKEL (reference sequence). This CDR3 spans 15 amino acids. The CDR3 sequence is CASSPSGVSGNTIYF. CDR3 DNA: TGTGCCAGCAGCCCTTCAGGCGTCTCTGGAAACACCATATATTTT.

The rearrangement uses TRBV19 and TRBJ2-1; possibly TRBD1 for D (6 bases). CDR3 length: 15 amino acids. Between the trimmed V and J ends, which lost 6 bases and 5 bases, there was a span of 17 bases. CDR1 is LNHDA and CDR2 is SQIVND in the germline V gene (reference sequence). CDR3: CASRPGTHGHNEQFF. In DNA, the CDR3 is TGTGCCAGTAGACCAGGGACACACGGACACAATGAGCAGTTCTTC.